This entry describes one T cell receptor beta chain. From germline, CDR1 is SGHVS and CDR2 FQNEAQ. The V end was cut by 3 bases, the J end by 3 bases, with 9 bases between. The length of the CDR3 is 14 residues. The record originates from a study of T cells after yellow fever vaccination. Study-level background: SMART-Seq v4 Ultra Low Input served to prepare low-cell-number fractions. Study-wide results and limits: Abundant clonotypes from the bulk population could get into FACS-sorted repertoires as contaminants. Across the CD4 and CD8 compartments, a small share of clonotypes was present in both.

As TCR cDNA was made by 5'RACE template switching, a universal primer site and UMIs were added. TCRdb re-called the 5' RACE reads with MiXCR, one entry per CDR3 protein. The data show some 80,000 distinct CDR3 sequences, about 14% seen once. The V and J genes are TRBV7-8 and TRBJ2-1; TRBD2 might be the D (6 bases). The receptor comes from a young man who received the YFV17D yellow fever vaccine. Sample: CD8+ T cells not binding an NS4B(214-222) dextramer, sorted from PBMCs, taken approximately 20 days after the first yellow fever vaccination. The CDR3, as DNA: TGTGCCAGCAGCTTGGGGGACTTCTACAATGAGCAGTTCTTC. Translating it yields CASSLGDFYNEQFF.